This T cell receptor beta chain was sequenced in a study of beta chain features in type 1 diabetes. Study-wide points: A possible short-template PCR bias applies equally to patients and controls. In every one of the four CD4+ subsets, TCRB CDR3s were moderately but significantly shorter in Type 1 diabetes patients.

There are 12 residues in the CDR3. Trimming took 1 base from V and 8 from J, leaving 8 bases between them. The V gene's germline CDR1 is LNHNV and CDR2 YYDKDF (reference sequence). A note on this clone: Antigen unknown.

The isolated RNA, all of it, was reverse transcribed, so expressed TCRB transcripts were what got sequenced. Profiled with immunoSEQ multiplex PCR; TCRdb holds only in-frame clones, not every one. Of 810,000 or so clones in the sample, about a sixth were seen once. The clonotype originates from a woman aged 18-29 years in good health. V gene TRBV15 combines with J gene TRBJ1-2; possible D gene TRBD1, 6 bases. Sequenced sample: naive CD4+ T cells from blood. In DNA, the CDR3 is TGTGCCACCAGCAGAGTAGGACAGGGCTACACCTTC. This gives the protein CATSRVGQGYTF.